The source of this TCR beta chain is a study of metastatic and nonmetastatic thyroid tumors. Study summary: A comparison of repertoires was made across blood and tumor or nodule tissue from malignant and benign thyroid patients. Study conclusions and caveats: Benign nodules reportedly had significantly lower TCR beta diversity than malignant thyroid tumors in blood and tumor.

Authors' methods: CDR3 differences across clinicopathological groups were used to build a distant-metastasis classifier for papillary thyroid cancer. TCRdb re-analyzed the PCR reads using MiXCR. The authors' filters were not applied to this entry. The data contain over 10,000 clones, approximately 33% of them seen just once; the ten biggest clones take up around 16%. The V gene's germline CDR1 is SGHVS and CDR2 FQNEAQ. The V end was cut by 4 bases, the J end by 7 bases, with 29 bases between. This CDR3 spans 19 amino acids. Thyroid surgery was preceded by no treatment in any patient. This clone has at least ten counts. Its antigen is unknown.

The source material was tumor tissue. The source is a male donor with papillary thyroid cancer or a benign thyroid nodule (not recorded which). Some clones in this sample may be carry-over from other donors' samples. This chain joins TRBV7-8 and TRBJ2-1; perhaps TRBD2 as D (5 bases). CDR3 residues: CASSSRPLGKAASWNEQFF. The CDR3 DNA reads as TGTGCCAGCAGCTCGCGACCATTAGGGAAAGCGGCCTCGTGGAATGAGCAGTTCTTC.